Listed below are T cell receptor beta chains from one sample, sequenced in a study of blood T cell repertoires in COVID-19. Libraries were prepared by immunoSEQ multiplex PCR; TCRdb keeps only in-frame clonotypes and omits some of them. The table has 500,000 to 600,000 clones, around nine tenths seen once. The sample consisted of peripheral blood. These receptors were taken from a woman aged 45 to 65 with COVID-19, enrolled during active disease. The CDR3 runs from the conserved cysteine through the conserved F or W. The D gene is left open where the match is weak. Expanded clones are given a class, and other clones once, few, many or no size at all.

CAWTTNTGELFF	TGTGCCTGGACTACGAACACCGGGGAGCTGTTTTTT	TRBV30	TRBJ2-2	NA	NA
CAWSSGPPGAEAFF	TGTGCCTGGTCCTCCGGACCCCCCGGGGCTGAAGCTTTCTTT	TRBV30	TRBJ1-1	NA	NA
CASSEEQGSGYTF	TGTGCCAGCAGTGAGGAGCAAGGGAGCGGCTACACCTTC	TRBV2	TRBJ1-2	NA	NA
CASSDRGYEQYF	TGTGCCAGCAGTGACAGGGGCTACGAGCAGTACTTC	TRBV12-3/TRBV12-4	TRBJ2-7	NA	TRBD1
CASSQAGGGALYEQYF	TGCGCCAGCAGCCAGGCGGGCGGGGGGGCCCTCTACGAGCAGTACTTC	TRBV4-1	TRBJ2-7	NA	TRBD2
CSTTGSSGNTIYF	TGCAGCACCACGGGGAGCTCTGGAAACACCATATATTTT	TRBV29-1	TRBJ1-3	NA	NA
CASSLGGVTEAFF	TGTGCCAGCAGCTTAGGGGGGGTCACTGAAGCTTTCTTT	TRBV7-2	TRBJ1-1	NA	NA
CASRGLAGGADTQYF	TGCGCCAGCAGGGGACTAGCGGGGGGAGCAGATACGCAGTATTTT	TRBV5-1	TRBJ2-3	NA	TRBD2
CASSQGPQQGAHYGYTF	TGCGCCAGCAGCCAAGGGCCTCAACAGGGGGCTCACTATGGCTACACCTTC	TRBV4-1	TRBJ1-2	NA	TRBD1
CAISSRKTGNYGYTF	TGTGCCATCAGCTCACGAAAGACAGGGAACTATGGCTACACCTTC	TRBV10-3	TRBJ1-2	NA	TRBD1
CASSQGEVGELFF	TGCGCCAGCAGCCAAGGCGAGGTCGGGGAGCTGTTTTTT	TRBV4-1	TRBJ2-2	NA	NA
CASISTNPNTEAFF	TGTGCCAGCATTTCGACAAACCCGAACACTGAAGCTTTCTTT	TRBV25-1	TRBJ1-1	NA	NA
CASSRAGTVSYNEQFF	TGTGCCAGCAGTCGTGCCGGGACAGTCTCCTACAATGAGCAGTTCTTC	TRBV7-3	TRBJ2-1	NA	TRBD1
CASSPGTSSNEQFF	TGTGCCAGCAGCCCCGGAACTAGCTCAAATGAGCAGTTCTTC	TRBV9	TRBJ2-1	NA	NA
CASSFRGLNTEAFF	TGTGCCAGCAGTTTTCGGGGGTTGAACACTGAAGCTTTCTTT	TRBV2	TRBJ1-1	NA	NA
CASSQGGPTYEQYF	TGTGCCAGCAGCCAGGGGGGACCCACCTACGAGCAGTACTTC	TRBV7-3	TRBJ2-7	NA	NA
CSVEEEEKLFF	TGCAGCGTTGAAGAGGAGGAAAAACTGTTTTTT	TRBV29-1	TRBJ1-4	once	NA
CASSSGQRTQYF	TGTGCCAGCAGTTCCGGACAGAGAACGCAGTATTTT	TRBV2	TRBJ2-3	NA	NA
CAWSRPGGSNSPLHF	TGTGCCTGGAGTAGGCCAGGGGGCAGTAATTCACCCCTCCACTTT	TRBV30	TRBJ1-6	NA	TRBD1
CASSPRGQSTDTQYF	TGCGCCAGCAGTCCTCGGGGACAGTCCACAGATACGCAGTATTTT	TRBV4-1	TRBJ2-3	NA	TRBD1
CAWGTVRNTEAFF	TGTGCCTGGGGGACAGTTCGGAACACTGAAGCTTTCTTT	TRBV30	TRBJ1-1	NA	TRBD1
CASSYSRAGGDEKLFF	TGTGCCAGCAGTTACTCGAGGGCAGGTGGGGATGAAAAACTGTTTTTT	TRBV6-5	TRBJ1-4	NA	NA
CASSTVYNSPLHF	TGTGCCAGCAGCACAGTCTATAATTCACCCCTCCACTTT	TRBV6-5	TRBJ1-6	once	NA
CASSLPMGGTVNTEAFF	TGCGCCAGCAGTTTACCCATGGGGGGAACAGTGAACACTGAAGCTTTCTTT	TRBV5-1	TRBJ1-1	NA	NA
CASSLDSYYGYTF	TGTGCCAGCAGCTTGGACAGTTACTATGGCTACACCTTC	TRBV11-2	TRBJ1-2	NA	NA
CASSSLARETYGYTF	TGTGCCAGCAGTTCGTTGGCCCGGGAGACCTATGGCTACACCTTC	TRBV6-5	TRBJ1-2	NA	NA
CSVEDLQDGYTF	TGCAGCGTTGAAGATCTCCAGGATGGCTACACCTTC	TRBV29-1	TRBJ1-2	NA	NA
CSATVDQRAFF	TGCAGTGCCACGGTGGATCAGCGAGCTTTCTTT	TRBV20-1	TRBJ1-1	NA	NA
CASSAGGRRDTQYF	TGTGCCAGCAGCGCGGGGGGGCGGCGAGATACGCAGTATTTT	TRBV7-2	TRBJ2-3	NA	TRBD2
CASGFDVGAGRLRQPQHF	TGTGCTAGTGGTTTCGATGTAGGGGCAGGGAGGTTGAGACAGCCCCAGCATTTT	TRBV12-5	TRBJ1-5	few	NA
CASSHGTPHYNSPLHF	TGTGCCAGCAGCCATGGGACTCCTCATTATAATTCACCCCTCCACTTT	TRBV14	TRBJ1-6	NA	NA
CASSKQGTNEKLFF	TGTGCCAGCAGTAAACAGGGGACTAATGAAAAACTGTTTTTT	TRBV6-5	TRBJ1-4	NA	TRBD1